This T cell receptor beta chain was identified in a study of a mutant IDH1 vaccine in newly diagnosed glioma. About the study: Each patient was administered eight vaccinations, scheduled in weeks 1, 3, 5, 7, 11, 15, 19 and 23. Prior therapy was radiotherapy, temozolomide, or both; most received both. Study-wide results and caveats: Apparently unrelated to pseudoprogression were changes in the top peripheral T cell clonotypes.

The assay was immunoSEQ multiplex PCR, and TCRdb's table has in-frame clones only and misses some. The sample includes around 61,000 clones, 80% to 90% of them seen just once. Looked up from germline, CDR1 is LGHNA and CDR2 is YNFKEQ. This CDR3 has 17 residues. The J segment lost 6 bases and the V segment lost 4 bases, leaving 10 bases of the junction unmatched. This clone has a single count. Antigen unknown. Time point: week 5, during vaccination. A 20-mer mutant IDH1 peptide at 300 ug was injected subcutaneously with topical imiquimod. This sequence originates from a woman aged 40 to 50 with glioma. Sequencing used PBMCs, obtained from a glioma patient whose treatment included an IDH1 peptide vaccine. The genes are TRBV4-2 and TRBJ1-4, with 11 positions matching TRBD1. CDR3 loop: CASSPIGGDRGYEKLFF. The DNA for the CDR3 is TGTGCCAGCAGCCCAATCGGCGGGGACAGGGGGTATGAAAAACTGTTTTTT.